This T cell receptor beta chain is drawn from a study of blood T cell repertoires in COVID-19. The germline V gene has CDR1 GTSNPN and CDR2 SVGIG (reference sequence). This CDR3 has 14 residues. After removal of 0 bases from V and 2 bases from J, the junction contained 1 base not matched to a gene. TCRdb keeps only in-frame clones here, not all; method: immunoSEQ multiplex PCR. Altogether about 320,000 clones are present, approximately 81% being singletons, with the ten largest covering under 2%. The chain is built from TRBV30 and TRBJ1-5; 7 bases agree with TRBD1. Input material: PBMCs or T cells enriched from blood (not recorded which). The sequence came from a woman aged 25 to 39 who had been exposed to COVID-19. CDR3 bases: TGTGCCTGGAGTGTAACAGGGGGCAATCAGCCCCAGCATTTT. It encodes CAWSVTGGNQPQHF. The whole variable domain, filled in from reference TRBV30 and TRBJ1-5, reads SQTIHQWPATLVQPVGSPLSLECTVEGTSNPNLYWYRQAAGRGLQLLFYSVGIGQISSEVPQNLSASRPQDRQFILSSKKLLLSDSGFYLCAWSVTGGNQPQHFGDGTRLSIL.